This note documents a single T cell receptor (beta chain) sequence. Its specificity is not known. Splitting of CD4+ cells produced CD45RA+ naive and CD45RA-negative memory subsets. Replicate PCRs from sorted subsets contained around 200 ng DNA, which is some 30,000 T cell genomes. Sequenced by immunoSEQ multiplex PCR; TCRdb stores in-frame clones only, minus some. The sample records 600,000 to 800,000 clones, over 60% being singletons. The data were taken from a study of shared clonotypes between healthy human individuals. The study, taken as a whole, reports: In this cohort, only blood was sampled, and tissue repertoires likely differ.

Germline loops: CDR1 SGHVS, CDR2 FQNEAQ. This CDR3 is 16 amino acids long. V lost 5 bases, J lost 9 bases, and 12 bases stayed unmatched. The V call is TRBV7-8, the J call TRBJ2-1; 11 bases are shared with TRBD2. Source material: memory CD4+ T cells sorted from blood. Subset specified: CD45RA-negative fraction. The origin of this receptor is a woman in her thirties in good health. In DNA, the CDR3 is TGTGCCAGCAGCGCGACCGGGACTAGCGGCTCGGGTGAGCAGTTCTTC. Its translation is CASSATGTSGSGEQFF.